One sample yielded the 15 T cell receptor beta chains listed below, sequenced in a study of memory CD4+ T cells and cytomegalovirus serostatus. Single viable CD3+CD4+CD8-CD45RO+ cells were sorted as the memory CD4+ T cells. The assay was immunoSEQ multiplex PCR, and TCRdb's table has in-frame clones only and misses some. The repertoire holds about 64,000 clones, with roughly three quarters as singletons. Source material: memory CD4+ T cells from blood. The receptor source for this set is an adult in good health and CMV-seronegative.

This sequence joins TRBV7-3 and TRBJ2-1, with TRBD2 identical over 11 bases. The CDR3 covers 16 residues. The germline gives CDR1 SGHTA, CDR2 FQGTGA. V was pared by 5 bases and J by 4 bases, with 7 bases of the junction left unmatched. The DNA of the CDR3 is TGTGCCAGCAGCCTACAAGGGACTAGCGGTTACAATGAGCAGTTCTTC. Its translation is CASSLQGTSGYNEQFF.

The chain has TRBV27 and TRBJ1-4; D uncertain. The CDR3 spans 12 residues. Germline values: CDR1 MNHEY, CDR2 SMNVEV (reference sequence). Trimming removed 5 bases at V and 5 bases at J, with 6 bases between. The CDR3 nucleotides are TGTGCCAGCAGTAAAATCAATGAAAAACTGTTTTTT. Translating gives CASSKINEKLFF.

The rearrangement uses TRBV10-2 and TRBJ1-2; no clear D. Germline CDR1 reads WSHSY; CDR2 reads SAAADI. Trimming pared 0 bases from V and 4 bases from J, leaving 9 bases between. This CDR3 comprises 14 residues. The CDR3 loop is CASSESLMGYGYTF. The CDR3 bases are TGCGCCAGCAGTGAGTCTCTTATGGGCTATGGCTACACCTTC.

The chain combines TRBV4-1 with TRBJ1-2; a possible D gene is TRBD1 (6 bases). Trimming stripped 1 base from V and 2 bases from J, with 14 bases between. The CDR3 totals 16 residues. The germline gives CDR1 MGHRA, CDR2 YSYEKL. The CDR3, as DNA: TGCGCCAGCAGCCAAGGGTTAGTACAGGGAAACTATGGCTACACCTTC. Translating gives CASSQGLVQGNYGYTF.

This clone showed up just once. Other DNA sequences in the sample encode the same CDR3. The chain uses TRBV7-2 and TRBJ2-7, with unresolved D. Looked up from germline, CDR1 is SGHTA and CDR2 is FQGNSA. V lost 3 bases and J lost 1, with 1 base in between. The CDR3 covers 11 residues. The CDR3: CASSFSYEQYF. CDR3 bases: TGTGCCAGCAGCTTTTCCTACGAGCAGTACTTC.

This clone occurred a few times. The chain is built from TRBV19 and TRBJ1-4; TRBD1 is a possible D gene (6 bases). The CDR3 consists of 17 residues. V shed 5 bases and J shed 0 bases, with 16 bases lying between them. Germline CDR1 LNHDA, CDR2 SQIVND (reference sequence). The CDR3 coding sequence is TGTGCCAGTAGTCCTACGGGCAGGGGAGCAACTAATGAAAAACTGTTTTTT. Its protein product is CASSPTGRGATNEKLFF.

The J gene is TRBJ2-1, the V gene TRBV9, with D unclear. Germline V lookup: CDR1 SGDLS, CDR2 YYNGEE. Deletions cut 5 bases from V and 5 bases from J, with 17 bases between. The CDR3 has 15 residues. The CDR3 loop reads CASSPDVLLDNEQFF. The CDR3 nucleotides read TGTGCCAGCAGTCCTGACGTTCTTCTGGACAATGAGCAGTTCTTC. Full variable domain (rest looked up from reference TRBV9 and TRBJ2-1): DSGVTQTPKHLITATGQRVTLRCSPRSGDLSVYWYQQSLDQGLQFLIQYYNGEERAKGNILERFSAQQFPDLHSELNLSSLELGDSALYFCASSPDVLLDNEQFFGPGTRLTVL.

The chain combines TRBV19 with TRBJ2-7; 7 bases match TRBD1. Germline V gene sequence: CDR1 LNHDA, CDR2 SQIVND (reference sequence). CDR3 size: 14 residues. V dropped 5 bases and J dropped 9; count of bases not matched to a gene: 13. The CDR3 nucleotides are TGTGCCAGTAGTTTAACAGGGGAGATTACGACGCAGTACTTC. Translation: CASSLTGEITTQYF.

The J gene is TRBJ2-7, the V gene TRBV6-1; 7 bases line up with TRBD1. J was trimmed by 2 bases and V by 6 bases; bases with no gene match: 4. CDR1 is MNHNS and CDR2 is SASEGT in the germline V gene. The CDR3 loop spans 13 amino acids. The DNA for the CDR3 is TGTGCCAGCAGCAGGGACAGAGCCTACGAGCAGTACTTC. Its protein product is CASSRDRAYEQYF.

Turning to this clone: Germline is not matched at one junction end, which may reflect a read error. V and J are TRBV7-7 and TRBJ2-2, with TRBD2 matching over 10 bases. The CDR3 length is 16 residues. Germline CDR1 reads SSHAT; CDR2 reads FNYEAQ (reference sequence). The CDR3 region has the DNA TGTGCTAGCAGCTTGCTAGCGGGAGAGAACACCGGGGAGCTGTTTTTT. It translates to CASSLLAGENTGELFF.

V usage is TRBV27 and J usage is TRBJ1-1, with D tentatively TRBD1 (5 bases). The CDR3 contains 13 residues. Looked up from germline, CDR1 is MNHEY and CDR2 is SMNVEV (reference sequence). The V end lost 1 base, the J end lost 4 bases, and 7 bases lay between the germline ends. For the CDR3, the DNA is TGTGCCAGCAGTTTATACAGGTCCACTGAAGCTTTCTTT. Translating it yields CASSLYRSTEAFF.

V usage is TRBV4-3 and J usage is TRBJ1-1; possibly TRBD1 for D (5 bases). The germline gives CDR1 LGHNA, CDR2 YSLEER. The CDR3 is 15 amino acids. V was trimmed by 0 bases and J by 6 bases, leaving 14 bases between them. The CDR3 coding sequence is TGCGCCAGCAGCCAAGAATGGCAGGGTTTGGCTGAAGCTTTCTTT. Its translation: CASSQEWQGLAEAFF.

The chain employs TRBV30 and TRBJ2-7, with D possibly TRBD1 on 5 matching bases. The CDR3 length is 15 residues. Germline V lookup: CDR1 GTSNPN, CDR2 SVGIG (reference sequence). The ends were cut back, 4 bases at V and 1 base at J, with 17 bases in the middle. The CDR3 DNA is TGTGCCTGGACCCGAATTGCAACAGGTTCCTACGAGCAGTACTTC. This sequence encodes CAWTRIATGSYEQYF.

V usage is TRBV25-1 and J usage is TRBJ2-5, with a tentative D call TRBD1 (6 bases). The CDR3 extends over 13 amino acids. V lost 10 bases and J 2 bases, leaving 14 bases between the germline ends. The germline V gene encodes CDR1 MGHDK and CDR2 SYGVNS. CDR3 amino acids: CAISPGAQETQYF. CDR3 coding DNA: TGTGCCATTAGCCCAGGGGCACAAGAGACCCAGTACTTC.

A single count supports this clone. The chain has TRBV6-1 and TRBJ2-7; a possible D gene is TRBD2 (6 bases). The length of the CDR3 is 13 residues. Germline V gene lookup returns CDR1 MNHNS and CDR2 SASEGT. With 6 bases removed from V and 7 bases from J, the gap between germline ends came to 16 bases. CDR3 in DNA: TGTGCCAGCAGGCAGACGGGGGTCCAAGAGCAGTACTTC. The encoded protein is CASRQTGVQEQYF.